Included here is one T cell receptor (beta chain) sequence, with context. Its matching antigen is unknown. The record originates from a study of cytomegalovirus exposure and HLA in healthy donors. The overall study: Early released data comprised about 85 million unique TCRs from HLA-typed donors. There were several hundred genotyped donors. Of these, roughly 82% fell in the genetic ancestry cluster associated with self-reported Caucasian donors.

Study outcomes and limitations: HLA restriction was apparent for most CMV-associated TCR beta chains in a later analysis. In presence/absence analyses, roughly uniform sequencing depth across donors was assumed.

The V gene end was trimmed by 5 bases and the J gene end by 0 bases; junction bases not matched to a gene: 5. The CDR3 totals 15 residues. Germline CDR1 KGHSH, CDR2 LQKENI. Both 60 Vbeta primers and 13 Jbeta primers went into the PCR. Generated by immunoSEQ multiplex PCR, the TCRdb table keeps only in-frame clones and is missing some. The sample has about 200,000 clones; 75% to 80% are singletons. The gene calls are TRBV18 and TRBJ1-2; 8 bases are shared with TRBD1. The sample consisted of PBMCs. The receptor was isolated from a male donor in good health and CMV-seronegative. Written as DNA, the CDR3 is TGTGCCAGCTCAACGACAGGGGCAACTAACTATGGCTACACCTTC. Translation gives CASSTTGATNYGYTF.